This T cell receptor beta chain was sequenced during a study of T cell repertoires in cytomegalovirus infection. The wider study: The public TCR beta signatures pointed to both CMV infection and matching HLA type. Overall study findings and caveats: Carriage of CMV together with the relevant HLA was identifiable through cumulative public TCR beta family frequency.

This CDR3 comprises 12 residues. With 6 bases removed from V and 8 bases from J, the gap between germline ends came to 12 bases. Germline assignment: CDR1 SGHTA and CDR2 FQGNSA. TCRdb reprocessed the reads via MiXCR and lists one record per CDR3 protein. The repertoire holds 250,000 to 300,000 distinct CDR3 sequences, about 25% seen once, with 14% in the top ten. Of note for this clonotype: The antigen remains unidentified.

V usage is TRBV7-2 and J usage is TRBJ2-3; the D gene is possibly TRBD1 (7 bases). This receptor was obtained from a human donor in good health (CMV status not recorded). Some clones in this sample may be carry-over from other donors' samples. The sequencing sample was made of PBMCs. The CDR3 DNA reads as TGTGCCAGCAGGTCCCAGGGGGGTACGCAGTATTTT. Translation: CASRSQGGTQYF.